This record concerns one T cell receptor (beta chain) sequence. The antigen is unknown. Clones were sequenced by immunoSEQ multiplex PCR, and TCRdb holds only the in-frame ones, with some missing. Altogether tens of thousands of clones are present, around 85% being singletons, with the ten largest covering more than 2%. The data derive from a study of PD-1 blockade in classical Hodgkin lymphoma. Germline lookup yields CDR1 SGHNT and CDR2 YENEEA. Trimming removed 4 bases at V and 4 bases at J, with 17 bases between. CDR3 size: 16 residues. The study's findings and limits: Those patients who began receiving nivolumab less than 1 year after ASCT had lower diversity, and they were excluded.

Time point specified: cycle 4 day 1 (C4D1), after 5 to 7 weeks of nivolumab. Every patient relapsed after autologous stem cell transplantation, and brentuximab vedotin exposure varied. Thawed PBMCs underwent magnetic negative selection to yield purified CD4+ T cells. The clonotype was recovered from a human donor with classical Hodgkin lymphoma. The material was CD4+ T cells from blood, obtained before the fourth cycle of nivolumab. V usage is TRBV11-3 and J usage is TRBJ2-4, with a possible D match to TRBD1 (5 bases). The CDR3: CASSSVRAGHKNIQYF. The CDR3 bases are TGTGCCAGCAGCTCCGTCAGGGCAGGACATAAAAACATTCAGTACTTC.